This TCR beta chain was sequenced in a study of pediatric ulcerative colitis. The CDR3 is made up of 14 amino acids. Trimming stripped 1 base from V and 5 bases from J, with 11 bases between. Germline assignment: CDR1 LGHNA and CDR2 YSLEER. Whole-study results and caveats: Acute severe colitis showed lower rectal diversity from clonal expansions. Two patients' blood samples yielded substantially fewer templates. Compared with controls, ulcerative colitis showed greater blood-rectum clone sharing.

The rectum was sampled with one to two pinch biopsies at colonoscopy. Profiling relied on immunoSEQ multiplex PCR, and the TCRdb table lists in-frame clones only, not all of them. Among over 20,000 clones listed, about 71% were seen once. Concerning this clone itself: The antigen remains undetermined.

This receptor was taken from a boy aged 5 to 17 with severe ulcerative colitis. This sequence joins TRBV4-3 and TRBJ1-1, with D possibly matching TRBD1 (5 bases). The sequenced sample consisted of gut tissue. CDR3 amino acids: CASSQGRSGTEAFF. DNA for the CDR3: TGCGCCAGCAGCCAAGGCAGGTCAGGGACTGAAGCTTTCTTT.